These T cell receptor beta chains were read from a single sample in a study of blood T cell repertoires in COVID-19. Profiled with immunoSEQ multiplex PCR; TCRdb holds only in-frame clones, not every one. The sample gives about 240,000 clones, about 82% of which show up once; more than 9% is in the top ten. Sequencing used peripheral blood. The receptors here all came from a man older than 75 with acute or convalescent COVID-19. Both conserved end residues are part of each CDR3. The D gene is left open where the match is weak. Clone size appears in some rows only: once, few, many, or a class for an expanded clone.

-	-	TRBV6-5	TRBJ2-6	TGTGCCAGCAGTTACCAGGGCCTGACTGGGGCCAACGTCCTGACTTTC	CASSYQGLTGANVLTF
-	-	TRBV9	TRBJ1-3	TGTGCCAGCAGCGTATCGGGTTTCTCTGGAAACACCATATATTTT	CASSVSGFSGNTIYF
-	-	TRBV11-2	TRBJ1-1	TGTGCCAGCAGCTTAGGTGGGAAGGGGTCTGAAGCTTTCTTT	CASSLGGKGSEAFF
once	TRBD2	TRBV5-4	TRBJ2-2	TGTGCCAGCAGTCCGGGACTAGCGGCAAACACCGGGGAGCTGTTTTTT	CASSPGLAANTGELFF
-	TRBD2	TRBV12-5	TRBJ2-7	TGTGCTAGTGCCCCAAGCGGGAGGATCGGCGAGCAGTACTTC	CASAPSGRIGEQYF
-	TRBD1	TRBV2	TRBJ1-1	TGTGCCAGCAGTTTAAGACAGGGGAGGTCTGAAGCTTTCTTT	CASSLRQGRSEAFF
-	-	TRBV7-8	TRBJ1-4	TGTGCCAGCAGCGCCACAAACAGGGCTAATGAAAAACTGTTTTTT	CASSATNRANEKLFF
-	-	TRBV7-2	TRBJ1-1	TGTGCCAGCAGCTTACCGGGGGGCACTGAAGCTTTCTTT	CASSLPGGTEAFF
few	-	TRBV18	TRBJ1-1	TGTGCCAGCTCACCACGGAGCTCTGACACTGAAGCTTTCTTT	CASSPRSSDTEAFF
-	TRBD2	TRBV3-1/TRBV3-2	TRBJ2-1	TGTGCCAGCAGCCAAGCGACTAGCGGGCTCTACAATGAGCAGTTCTTC	CASSQATSGLYNEQFF
-	TRBD2	TRBV28	TRBJ2-1	TGTGCCAGCAGGGGGGGAGGGTGGAATGAGCAGTTCTTC	CASRGGGWNEQFF
-	-	TRBV9	TRBJ2-2	TGTGCCAGCAGCGTTTCGGGAGAAGGAACCGGGGAGCTGTTTTTT	CASSVSGEGTGELFF
-	TRBD2	TRBV5-4	TRBJ2-5	TGTGCCAGCAGACGGCGACTAGCGGAAGAGACCCAGTACTTC	CASRRRLAEETQYF
-	-	TRBV11-2	TRBJ1-1	TGTGCCAGCAGCTTAGTTAGGGGGGGCACTGAAGCTTTCTTT	CASSLVRGGTEAFF
-	-	TRBV10-1	TRBJ1-2	TGCGCCAGCAGTGGCCACAGTAACTATGGCTACACCTTC	CASSGHSNYGYTF
once	TRBD1	TRBV19	TRBJ1-2	TGTGCCAGTAGCTTCGGACAGGGGGACTATGGCTACACCTTC	CASSFGQGDYGYTF
-	-	TRBV18	TRBJ2-7	TGTGCCAGCTCACCACGGGACACCCCCTACGAGCAGTACTTC	CASSPRDTPYEQYF
-	TRBD1	TRBV5-1	TRBJ1-1	TGCGCCAGCAGCCCAGGGGGGATTGAGTCCACTGAAGCTTTCTTT	CASSPGGIESTEAFF
-	-	TRBV27	TRBJ2-2	TGTGCCAGCAGTACCGGGACTACCGGGGAGCTGTTTTTT	CASSTGTTGELFF
-	TRBD1	TRBV19	TRBJ2-2	TGTGCCAGTAGTCTATGGGGAACAGGGGGCACCGGGGAGCTGTTTTTT	CASSLWGTGGTGELFF
-	TRBD1	TRBV12-3/TRBV12-4	TRBJ1-4	TGTGCCAGCATAGGCAGGGGGTTGGAGAAACTGTTTTTT	CASIGRGLEKLFF
few	TRBD2	TRBV4-3	TRBJ2-7	TGCGCCAGCAGCCCCGGGACTAGGGGAGGTGGGCAGTACTTC	CASSPGTRGGGQYF
once	TRBD2	TRBV5-1	TRBJ2-5	TGCGCCAGCAGCCCCCAGCGGGGGGTACAAGAGACCCAGTACTTC	CASSPQRGVQETQYF
-	-	TRBV28	TRBJ1-1	TGTGCCAGCAGGGGGACGGCGGGGACTGAAGCTTTCTTT	CASRGTAGTEAFF
-	-	TRBV24-1	TRBJ1-2	TGTGCCACCAGTGATTTGAACAGGGTGGCTGGCTACACCTTC	CATSDLNRVAGYTF
-	-	TRBV7-2	TRBJ1-1	TGTGCCAGCAGCTTAGCACCTGGACAAGTCCACACTGAAGCTTTCTTT	CASSLAPGQVHTEAFF
-	-	TRBV2	TRBJ2-3	TGTGCCAGCAGTGAAGGGCCAGATACGCAGTATTTT	CASSEGPDTQYF
-	-	TRBV27	TRBJ2-6	TGTGCCAGCAGTCCGTACCGACAGACCTCTGGGGCCAACGTCCTGACTTTC	CASSPYRQTSGANVLTF
-	-	TRBV18	TRBJ2-3	TGTGCCAGCTCTCTCGTCGTTAGCGGCAGGGTCACAGATACGCAGTATTTT	CASSLVVSGRVTDTQYF
-	-	TRBV5-4	TRBJ2-5	TGTGCCAGCAGCTCTTGGGAGCGCTTAGAGACCCAGTACTTC	CASSSWERLETQYF
-	-	TRBV5-1	TRBJ2-5	TGCGCCAGCCGGCGGAGGGGAGGCCCGGAAGAGACCCAGTACTTC	CASRRRGGPEETQYF
-	-	TRBV6-4	TRBJ2-3	TGTGCCAGCAGTGACTCTGGGGGGAATACGCAGTATTTT	CASSDSGGNTQYF
-	-	TRBV18	TRBJ1-6	TGTGCCAGCTCACAACAGGAGAGTTCCTATAATTCACCCCTCCACTTT	CASSQQESSYNSPLHF
-	-	TRBV7-9	TRBJ2-1	TGTGCCAGCAGCCCGAGTAAGGGGCTTTTATGGAATGAGCAGTTCTTC	CASSPSKGLLWNEQFF
-	TRBD2	TRBV6-1	TRBJ2-3	TGTGCCAGCAGTGCTCGGACTAGCGGGGGCACAGATACGCAGTATTTT	CASSARTSGGTDTQYF
-	-	TRBV13	TRBJ2-7	TGTGCCAGCAGCTCACAGGGAGCCTACGAGCAGTACTTC	CASSSQGAYEQYF
-	-	TRBV6-4	TRBJ1-6	TGTGCCAGCAGTGAGCCAGGGTCACCCCTCCACTTT	CASSEPGSPLHF
-	-	TRBV6-4	TRBJ2-7	TGTGCCAGCAGTGGTGGCCGTCTCGGGGAGCAGTACTTC	CASSGGRLGEQYF